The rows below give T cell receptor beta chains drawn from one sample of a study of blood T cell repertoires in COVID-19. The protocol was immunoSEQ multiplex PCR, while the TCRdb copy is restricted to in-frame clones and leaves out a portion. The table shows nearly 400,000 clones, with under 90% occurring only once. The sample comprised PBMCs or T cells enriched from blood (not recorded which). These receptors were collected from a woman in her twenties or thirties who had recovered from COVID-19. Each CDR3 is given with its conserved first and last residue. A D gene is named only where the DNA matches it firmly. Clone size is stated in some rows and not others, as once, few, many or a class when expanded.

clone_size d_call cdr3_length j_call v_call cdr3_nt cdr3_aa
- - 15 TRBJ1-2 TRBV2 TGTGCCAGCAGTGAAGCGCAGGGCCTTTCCTTCGGCTACACCTTC CASSEAQGLSFGYTF
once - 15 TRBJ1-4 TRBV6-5 TGTGCCAGCAGTTGGGCGGCAGGGAAGGGAGAAAAACTGTTTTTT CASSWAAGKGEKLFF
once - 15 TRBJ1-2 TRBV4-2 TGTGCCAGCAGCCTGCGGACAGTCCCTGAGTCTGGCTACACCTTC CASSLRTVPESGYTF
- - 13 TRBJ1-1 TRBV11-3 TGTGCCAGCAGCTTAGGCGGGGACACTGAAGCTTTCTTT CASSLGGDTEAFF
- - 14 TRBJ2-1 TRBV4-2 TGTGCCAGCAGCCCACGGACAGTCGGCAATGAGCAGTTCTTC CASSPRTVGNEQFF
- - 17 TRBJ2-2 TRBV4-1 TGCGCCAGCAGCTACGTGTGGGGGGGGGCCTCCCCCGGGGAGCTGTTTTTT CASSYVWGGASPGELFF
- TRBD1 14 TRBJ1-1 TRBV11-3 TGTGCCAGCAGCGCACAGGGGGTGGGTACTGAAGCTTTCTTT CASSAQGVGTEAFF
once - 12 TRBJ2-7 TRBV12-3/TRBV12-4 TGTGCCAGCAGTTTTCGGGGGTTCGAGCAGTACTTC CASSFRGFEQYF
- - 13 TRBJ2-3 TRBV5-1 TGCGCCAGCGCGGCTTCGGTCACAGATACGCAGTATTTT CASAASVTDTQYF
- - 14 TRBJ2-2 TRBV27 TGTGCCAGCACCTCATTGAGGGACACCGGGGAGCTGTTTTTT CASTSLRDTGELFF
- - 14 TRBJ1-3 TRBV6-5 TGTGCCAGCAGTCCGGAGGGCTCTGGAAACACCATATATTTT CASSPEGSGNTIYF
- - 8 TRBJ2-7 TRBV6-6 TGTGCCAACCCACTCCAGTACTTC CANPLQYF